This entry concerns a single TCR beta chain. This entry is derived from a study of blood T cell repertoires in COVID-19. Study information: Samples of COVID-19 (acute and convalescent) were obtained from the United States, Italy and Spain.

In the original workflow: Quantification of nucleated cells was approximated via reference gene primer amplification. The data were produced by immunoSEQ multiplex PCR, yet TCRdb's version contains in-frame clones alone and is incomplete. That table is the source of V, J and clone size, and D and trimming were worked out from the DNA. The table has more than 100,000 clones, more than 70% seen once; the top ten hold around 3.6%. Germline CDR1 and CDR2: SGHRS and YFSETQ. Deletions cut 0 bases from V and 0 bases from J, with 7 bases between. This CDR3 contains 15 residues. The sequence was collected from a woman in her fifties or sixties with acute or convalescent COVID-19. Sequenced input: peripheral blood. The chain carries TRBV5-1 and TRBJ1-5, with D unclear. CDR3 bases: TGCGCCAGCAGCTTGGGGGGAGATAGCAATCAGCCCCAGCATTTT. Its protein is CASSLGGDSNQPQHF.